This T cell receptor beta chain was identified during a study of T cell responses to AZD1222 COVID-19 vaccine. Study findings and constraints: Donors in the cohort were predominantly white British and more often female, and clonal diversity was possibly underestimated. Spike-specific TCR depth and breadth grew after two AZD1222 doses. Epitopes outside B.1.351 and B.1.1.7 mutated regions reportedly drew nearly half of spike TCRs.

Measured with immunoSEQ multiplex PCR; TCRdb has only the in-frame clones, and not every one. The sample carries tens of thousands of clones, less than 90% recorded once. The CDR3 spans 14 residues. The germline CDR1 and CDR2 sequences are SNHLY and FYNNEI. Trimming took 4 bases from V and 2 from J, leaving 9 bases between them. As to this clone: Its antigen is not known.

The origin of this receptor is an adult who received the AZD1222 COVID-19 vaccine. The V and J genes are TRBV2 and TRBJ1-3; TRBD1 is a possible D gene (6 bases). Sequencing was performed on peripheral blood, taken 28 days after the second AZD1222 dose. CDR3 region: CASSGGQAGNTIYF. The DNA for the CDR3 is TGTGCCAGCAGTGGGGGACAAGCTGGAAACACCATATATTTT. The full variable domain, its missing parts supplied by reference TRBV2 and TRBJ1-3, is EPEVTQTPSHQVTQMGQEVILRCVPISNHLYFYWYRQILGQKVEFLVSFYNNEISEKSEIFDDQFSVERPDGSNFTLKIRSTKLEDSAMYFCASSGGQAGNTIYFGEGSWLTVV.